One and the same sample provided the 21 T cell receptor beta chains below, sequenced in a study of cytomegalovirus exposure and HLA in healthy donors. The PCR used 60 Vbeta and 13 Jbeta primers. The data were produced by immunoSEQ multiplex PCR, yet TCRdb's version contains in-frame clones alone and is incomplete. The repertoire has about 160,000 clones, about 72% of them found once; the top ten carry approximately 3.7%. Material: PBMCs. The receptors here all came from a man aged 25 to 40 in good health and CMV-seropositive.

The chain uses TRBV5-6 and TRBJ2-1; D unresolved. V was trimmed by 0 bases and J by 0 bases, leaving 13 bases between them. The CDR3 covers 17 residues. Looked up from germline, CDR1 is SGHDT and CDR2 is YYEEEE. In DNA, the CDR3 is TGTGCCAGCAGCTTGGTGTCTCAGGCCTACTCCTACAATGAGCAGTTCTTC. Protein sequence: CASSLVSQAYSYNEQFF. Complete variable domain (other parts from reference TRBV5-6 and TRBJ2-1): DAGVTQSPTHLIKTRGQQVTLRCSPKSGHDTVSWYQQALGQGPQFIFQYYEEEERQRGNFPDRFSGHQFPNYSSELNVNALLLGDSALYLCASSLVSQAYSYNEQFFGPGTRLTVL.

J is TRBJ2-2 and V is TRBV5-1; no clear D. V was clipped by 0 bases and J by 1 base, with 7 bases between them. The CDR3 spans 15 residues. CDR1 is SGHRS and CDR2 is YFSETQ in the germline V gene. CDR3 bases: TGCGCCAGCAGCTTGGTTCTCCTGAACACCGGGGAGCTGTTTTTT. Translating it yields CASSLVLLNTGELFF.

The genes are TRBV11-2 and TRBJ1-5; D is unresolved. The CDR3 totals 13 residues. Looked up from germline, CDR1 is SGHAT and CDR2 is FQNNGV. Trimming pared 5 bases from V and 0 bases from J, leaving 5 bases between. The CDR3 coding sequence is TGTGCCAGCAGCCCTTATAGCAATCAGCCCCAGCATTTT. Amino acids: CASSPYSNQPQHF.

J is TRBJ2-7 and V is TRBV11-2, with a tentative D call TRBD2 (5 bases). The CDR3 consists of 13 residues. V was cut by 0 bases and J by 6 bases, with 9 bases left in between. Germline CDR1 reads SGHAT; CDR2 reads FQNNGV. CDR3 in amino acids: CASSLDLEGEQYF. The CDR3 coding sequence is TGTGCCAGCAGCTTAGATCTTGAGGGCGAGCAGTACTTC. Combining the CDR3 with reference TRBV11-2 and TRBJ2-7 gives the whole variable domain EAGVAQSPRYKIIEKRQSVAFWCNPISGHATLYWYQQILGQGPKLLIQFQNNGVVDDSQLPKDRFSAERLKGVDSTLKIQPAKLEDSAVYLCASSLDLEGEQYFGPGTRLTVT.

The chain has TRBV25-1 and TRBJ2-3; D is unresolved. This CDR3 is built from 13 residues. V gave up 4 bases and J gave up 0 bases, with 5 bases separating them. Germline V lookup: CDR1 MGHDK, CDR2 SYGVNS. This chain's CDR3 is CASSALSTDTQYF. The CDR3 DNA is TGTGCCAGCAGTGCCCTAAGCACAGATACGCAGTATTTT. Full variable domain (rest looked up from reference TRBV25-1 and TRBJ2-3): EADIYQTPRYLVIGTGKKITLECSQTMGHDKMYWYQQDPGMELHLIHYSYGVNSTEKGDLSSESTVSRIRTEHFPLTLESARPSHTSQYLCASSALSTDTQYFGPGTRLTVL.

DNA for the CDR3: TGTGCCAGCAGTCCAGACAGGGTTTATGGCTACACCTTC. This codes for CASSPDRVYGYTF. The genes are TRBV27 and TRBJ1-2; 7 nucleotides agree with TRBD1. The CDR3 sequence is 13 residues long. CDR1 and CDR2 (germline): MNHEY, SMNVEV (reference sequence). V lost 5 bases to trimming and J lost 5 bases; unmatched junction nucleotides: 5.

This clone was picked up one time. The chain recombines TRBV10-3 with TRBJ1-6, with 8 bases aligning to TRBD1. Germline CDR1 and CDR2: ENHRY and SYGVKD. The CDR3 consists of 15 residues. The trim removed 2 bases at V and 6 bases at J, leaving 3 bases unmatched. For the CDR3, the DNA is TGTGCCATCAGTGAGCAGGGGGCTCTTAATTCACCCCTCCACTTT. This translates into CAISEQGALNSPLHF.

This rearrangement joins TRBV4-1 to TRBJ2-2, with 8 bases identical to TRBD1. CDR1 MGHRA and CDR2 YSYEKL come from the germline V gene. Germline trimming cut 3 bases from V and 2 bases from J; bases unmatched to any gene: 8. The CDR3 covers 17 residues. Here the CDR3 reads CASSHPGQDFNTGELFF. The CDR3, as DNA: TGCGCCAGCAGCCACCCGGGACAGGACTTTAACACCGGGGAGCTGTTTTTT.

The chain uses TRBV2 and TRBJ2-1, with 8 bases lining up with TRBD2. V gave up 6 bases and J gave up 0 bases; unmatched junction bases: 4. Germline CDR1 and CDR2: SNHLY and FYNNEI. CDR3 length: 15 amino acids. The CDR3 region has the DNA TGTGCCAGCAGGATAGCGGGGAGCTCCTACAATGAGCAGTTCTTC. Residues: CASRIAGSSYNEQFF.

This sequence joins TRBV27 and TRBJ2-3, with 10 positions matching TRBD1. V gave up 5 bases and J gave up 4 bases; unmatched junction bases: 9. The CDR3 sequence is 16 residues long. CDR1 MNHEY and CDR2 SMNVEV come from the germline V gene (reference sequence). The CDR3 loop is CASSLTRDRGSDTQYF. The CDR3 DNA reads TGTGCCAGCAGTCTGACCCGGGACAGGGGATCAGATACGCAGTATTTT.

The J gene is TRBJ2-7, the V gene TRBV7-9; 7 bases agree with TRBD1. Germline V lookup: CDR1 SEHNR, CDR2 FQNEAQ (reference sequence). The CDR3 extends over 14 amino acids. V lost 5 bases and J lost 2; bases outside the gene matches: 6. Here the CDR3 DNA reads TGTGCCAGCAGCCGACAGGGTAGGGCCTACGAGCAGTACTTC. Translation: CASSRQGRAYEQYF.

The chain is built from TRBV4-1 and TRBJ2-7, with D maybe TRBD2 (5 bases). Germline V gives CDR1 MGHRA, CDR2 YSYEKL. The CDR3 is made up of 14 amino acids. V lost 7 bases and J lost 7, with 20 bases in between. CDR3 sequence reads: CASTTPGMHGEQYF. The CDR3 DNA follows: TGCGCCAGCACCACGCCGGGGATGCATGGAGAGCAGTACTTC.

The rearrangement links TRBV7-3 to TRBJ2-2; D ambiguous. The length of the CDR3 is 13 residues. Germline CDR1 is SGHTA and CDR2 is FQGTGA. V dropped 2 bases and J dropped 6 bases, with 7 bases sitting between them. CDR3: CASSLEDPGELFF. CDR3 sequence (DNA): TGTGCCAGCAGCTTAGAGGATCCCGGGGAGCTGTTTTTT.

The sample holds a few counts of this clone. The rearrangement joins TRBV5-6 to TRBJ2-5, with 9 bases lining up with TRBD2. The assigned J gene may be wrong: the sequence end matches TRBJ2-7 better. CDR3 size: 14 residues. Germline V CDR1 and CDR2: SGHDT, YYEEEE. CDR3 in amino acids: CASSLLAGTHEQYF. CDR3 sequence (DNA): TGTGCCAGCAGCTTGCTAGCGGGGACCCACGAGCAGTACTTC.

J is TRBJ2-7 and V is TRBV7-2; D not certain. Germline V CDR1 and CDR2: SGHTA, FQGNSA. V was cut by 1 base and J by 3 bases, with 7 bases left in between. CDR3 length: 13 amino acids. The CDR3 sequence is CASSLVQNYEQYF. The CDR3 DNA reads as TGTGCCAGCAGCTTAGTACAGAACTACGAGCAGTACTTC. Combining the CDR3 with reference TRBV7-2 and TRBJ2-7 gives the whole variable domain GAGVSQSPSNKVTEKGKDVELRCDPISGHTALYWYRQSLGQGLEFLIYFQGNSAPDKSGLPSDRFSAERTGGSVSTLTIQRTQQEDSAVYLCASSLVQNYEQYFGPGTRLTVT.

This chain uses TRBV5-1 with TRBJ1-1; possible D gene TRBD1, 6 bases. The CDR3 totals 13 residues. The germline gives CDR1 SGHRS, CDR2 YFSETQ. V was shortened by 4 bases and J by 2 bases, with 9 bases between the two germline ends. Here the CDR3 DNA reads TGCGCCAGCAGCGCGGACAGAAACACTGAAGCTTTCTTT. It yields the protein CASSADRNTEAFF.

This clone was detected only once. The gene calls are TRBV28 and TRBJ2-7; no firm D call. V gave up 2 bases and J gave up 3 bases, with 8 bases separating them. CDR3 length: 13 amino acids. Per the germline V gene, CDR1 is MDHEN and CDR2 is SYDVKM. This CDR3 reads CASSLSRSYEQYF. As DNA, the CDR3 is TGTGCCAGCAGTTTAAGTAGGAGCTACGAGCAGTACTTC.

The CDR3 spells CASSSGTGGTDTQYF. The CDR3 DNA reads TGTGCCAGCAGTTCCGGGACAGGGGGCACAGATACGCAGTATTTT. The chain is built from TRBV27 and TRBJ2-3; TRBD1 aligns across 10 bases. CDR1 is MNHEY and CDR2 is SMNVEV in the germline V gene (reference sequence). V shed 4 bases and J 1 base; nucleotides not matched to a gene: 2. This CDR3 region has 15 residues.

The chain combines TRBV7-6 with TRBJ2-7; D is unresolved. Germline V CDR1 and CDR2: SGHVS, FNYEAQ. CDR3 length equals 13 residues. Trimming removed 5 bases at V and 3 bases at J, with 11 bases between. This chain's CDR3 is CASSEQTDYEQYF. DNA for the CDR3: TGTGCCAGCAGCGAACAGACGGACTACGAGCAGTACTTC.

This rearrangement joins TRBV2 to TRBJ1-4, with a possible D match to TRBD1 (6 bases). This CDR3 has 15 amino acids. CDR1 and CDR2 (germline): SNHLY, FYNNEI. Trimming took off 6 bases at V and 5 bases at J, with 16 bases between the two ends. CDR3 loop: CASRVGQQLNEKLFF. The CDR3 coding sequence is TGTGCCAGCAGGGTCGGACAGCAATTAAATGAAAAACTGTTTTTT.

This chain links TRBV2 with TRBJ2-4; D not resolved. The CDR3 length is 15 residues. CDR1 and CDR2 from the germline V gene are SNHLY and FYNNEI. The V end was cut by 7 bases, the J end by 3 bases, with 16 bases between. The CDR3 protein is CASTPLLSGKNIQYF. CDR3 bases: TGTGCCAGCACCCCACTCCTAAGTGGCAAAAACATTCAGTACTTC.